Listed here is a single TCR beta chain. Its antigen is currently unknown. Focal radiation was given together with CTLA-4 blockade (ipilimumab) to patients with chemo-refractory metastatic non-small-cell lung cancer. The CDR3 is 15 amino acids. CDR1 is SNHLY and CDR2 is FYNNEI in the germline V gene. V was clipped by 1 base and J by 5 bases, with 11 bases between them. The sample originates from a study of radiotherapy plus CTLA-4 blockade in lung cancer. Study at large: Across the patients, objective responses occurred in about 18%, and disease control in over 25%. The study, taken as a whole, reports: After radiotherapy and ipilimumab, tumor-derived clones expanded in peripheral blood. Reportedly, early blood T cell clone dynamics best predicted response, with interferon-beta.

The protocol was immunoSEQ multiplex PCR, while the TCRdb copy is restricted to in-frame clones and leaves out a portion. The sample carries approximately 95,000 clones, 75% to 85% recorded once. This sequence joins TRBV2 and TRBJ2-2; D perhaps matches TRBD2 (5 bases). Source: peripheral blood, taken from a patient treated with radiotherapy plus ipilimumab. The TCR sequence derives from a human donor with non-small cell lung cancer who had a partial response to radiotherapy plus ipilimumab. CDR3 residues: CASSEVRRRTGELFF. Here the CDR3 DNA reads TGTGCCAGCAGTGAAGTTAGAAGGAGGACCGGGGAGCTGTTTTTT.